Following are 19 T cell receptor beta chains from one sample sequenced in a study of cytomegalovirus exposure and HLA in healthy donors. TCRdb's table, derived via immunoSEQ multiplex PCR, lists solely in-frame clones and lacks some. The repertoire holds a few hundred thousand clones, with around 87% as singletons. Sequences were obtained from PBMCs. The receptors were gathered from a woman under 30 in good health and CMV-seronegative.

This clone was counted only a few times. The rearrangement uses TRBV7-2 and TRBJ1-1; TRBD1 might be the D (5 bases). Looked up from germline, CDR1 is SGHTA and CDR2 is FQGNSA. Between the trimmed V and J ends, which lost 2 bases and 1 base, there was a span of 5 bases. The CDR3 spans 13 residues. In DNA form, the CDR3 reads TGTGCCAGCAGCTTACAGGGGAACACTGAAGCTTTCTTT. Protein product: CASSLQGNTEAFF.

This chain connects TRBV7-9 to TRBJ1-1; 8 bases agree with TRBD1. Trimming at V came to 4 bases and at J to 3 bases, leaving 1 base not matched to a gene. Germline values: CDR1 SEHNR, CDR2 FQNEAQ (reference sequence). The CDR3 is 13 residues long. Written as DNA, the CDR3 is TGTGCCAGCAGCTGGACAGGGTACACTGAAGCTTTCTTT. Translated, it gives CASSWTGYTEAFF. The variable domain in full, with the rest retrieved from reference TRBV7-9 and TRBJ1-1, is DTGVSQNPRHKITKRGQNVTFRCDPISEHNRLYWYRQTLGQGPEFLTYFQNEAQLEKSRLLSDRFSAERPKGSFSTLEIQRTEQGDSAMYLCASSWTGYTEAFFGQGTRLTVV.

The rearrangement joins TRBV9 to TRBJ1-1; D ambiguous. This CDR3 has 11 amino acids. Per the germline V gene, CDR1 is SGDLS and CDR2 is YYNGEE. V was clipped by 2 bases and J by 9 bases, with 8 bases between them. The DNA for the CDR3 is TGTGCCAGCAGCGTCAGTCCCCAAGCTTTCTTT. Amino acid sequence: CASSVSPQAFF.

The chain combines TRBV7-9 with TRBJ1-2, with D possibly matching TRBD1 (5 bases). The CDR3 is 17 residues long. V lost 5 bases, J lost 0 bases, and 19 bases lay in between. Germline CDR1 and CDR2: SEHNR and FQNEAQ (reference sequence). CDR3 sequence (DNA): TGTGCCAGCAGCCCCGGACACCTAAAATGGGCTAACTATGGCTACACCTTC. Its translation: CASSPGHLKWANYGYTF. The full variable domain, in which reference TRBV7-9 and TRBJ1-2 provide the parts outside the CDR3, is DTGVSQNPRHKITKRGQNVTFRCDPISEHNRLYWYRQTLGQGPEFLTYFQNEAQLEKSRLLSDRFSAERPKGSFSTLEIQRTEQGDSAMYLCASSPGHLKWANYGYTFGSGTRLTVV.

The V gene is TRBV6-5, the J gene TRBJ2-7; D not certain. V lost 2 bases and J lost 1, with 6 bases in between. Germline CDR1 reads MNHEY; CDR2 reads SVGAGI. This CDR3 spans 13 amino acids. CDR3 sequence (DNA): TGTGCCAGCAGTTACGAACGGTCCTACGAGCAGTACTTC. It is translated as CASSYERSYEQYF.

This chain's CDR3 is CASSGQGGPYEQYF. DNA for the CDR3: TGTGCCAGCAGTGGACAGGGAGGTCCCTACGAGCAGTACTTC. The rearrangement uses TRBV6-5 and TRBJ2-7, with 8 positions matching TRBD1. From germline, CDR1 is MNHEY and CDR2 SVGAGI. J lost 2 bases, V lost 5 bases, and 5 bases had no gene match. CDR3 length: 14 amino acids.

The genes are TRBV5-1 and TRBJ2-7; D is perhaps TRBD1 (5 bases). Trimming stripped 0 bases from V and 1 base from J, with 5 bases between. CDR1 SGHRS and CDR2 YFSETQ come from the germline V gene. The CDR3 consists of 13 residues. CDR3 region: CASSLEGSYEQYV. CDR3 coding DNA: TGCGCCAGCAGCTTGGAGGGGTCCTACGAGCAGTACGTC.

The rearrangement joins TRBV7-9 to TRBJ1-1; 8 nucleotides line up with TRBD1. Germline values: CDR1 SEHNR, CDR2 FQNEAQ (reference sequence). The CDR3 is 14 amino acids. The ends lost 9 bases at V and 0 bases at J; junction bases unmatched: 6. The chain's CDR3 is CASDRGTVNTEAFF. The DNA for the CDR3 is TGTGCCAGTGACAGGGGAACGGTGAACACTGAAGCTTTCTTT.

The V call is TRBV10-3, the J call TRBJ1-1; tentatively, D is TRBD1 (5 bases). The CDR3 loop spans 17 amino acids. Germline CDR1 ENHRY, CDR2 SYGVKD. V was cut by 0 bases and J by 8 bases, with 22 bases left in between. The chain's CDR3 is CAISESLWGSAVGEAFF. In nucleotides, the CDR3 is TGTGCCATCAGTGAGTCGTTATGGGGCTCTGCGGTAGGGGAAGCTTTCTTT.

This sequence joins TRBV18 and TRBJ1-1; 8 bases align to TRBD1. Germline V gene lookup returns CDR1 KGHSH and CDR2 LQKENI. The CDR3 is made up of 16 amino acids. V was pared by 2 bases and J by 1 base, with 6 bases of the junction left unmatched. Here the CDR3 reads CASSPFGQGGNTEAFF. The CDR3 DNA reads TGTGCCAGCTCACCATTTGGACAGGGCGGGAACACTGAAGCTTTCTTT.

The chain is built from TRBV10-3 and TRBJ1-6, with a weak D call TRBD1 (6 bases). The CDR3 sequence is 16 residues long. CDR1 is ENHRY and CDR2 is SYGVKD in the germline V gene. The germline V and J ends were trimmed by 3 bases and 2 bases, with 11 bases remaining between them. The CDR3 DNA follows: TGTGCCATCAGTGACTCCGGACAGCCCTATAATTCACCCCTCCACTTT. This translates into CAISDSGQPYNSPLHF.

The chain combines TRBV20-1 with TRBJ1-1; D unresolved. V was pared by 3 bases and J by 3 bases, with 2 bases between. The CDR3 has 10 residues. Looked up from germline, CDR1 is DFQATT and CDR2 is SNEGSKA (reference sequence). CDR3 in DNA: TGCAGTGCTAGCGACACTGAAGCTTTCTTT. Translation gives CSASDTEAFF.

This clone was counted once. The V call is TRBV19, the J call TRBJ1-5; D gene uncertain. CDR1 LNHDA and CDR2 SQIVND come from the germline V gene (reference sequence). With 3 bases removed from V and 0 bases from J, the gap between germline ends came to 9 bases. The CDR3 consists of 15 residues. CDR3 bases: TGTGCCAGTAGTATCTCAGGATTTAGCAATCAGCCCCAGCATTTT. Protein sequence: CASSISGFSNQPQHF.

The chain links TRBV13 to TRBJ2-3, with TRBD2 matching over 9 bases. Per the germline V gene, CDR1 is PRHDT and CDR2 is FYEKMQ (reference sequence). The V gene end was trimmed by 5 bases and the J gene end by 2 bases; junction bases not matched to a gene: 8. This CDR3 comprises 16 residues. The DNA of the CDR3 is TGTGCCAGCAGCACCAGCGGGGGGACCCTCACAGATACGCAGTATTTT. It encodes CASSTSGGTLTDTQYF.

CDR3 coding DNA: TGCGCCAGCAGCTTACGACAGGGGACGTTCTACGAGCAGTACTTC. It encodes CASSLRQGTFYEQYF. This chain links TRBV5-1 with TRBJ2-7, with 8 nucleotides matching TRBD1. Germline CDR1 reads SGHRS; CDR2 reads YFSETQ. CDR3 length: 15 residues. V was clipped by 2 bases and J by 3 bases; unmatched bases: 7.

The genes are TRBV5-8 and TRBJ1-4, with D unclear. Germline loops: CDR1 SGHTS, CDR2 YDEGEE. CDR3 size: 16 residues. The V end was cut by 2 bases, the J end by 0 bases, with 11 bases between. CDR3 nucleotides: TGTGCCAGCAGCTTCGCCTACGGTGCAACTAATGAAAAACTGTTTTTT. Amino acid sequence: CASSFAYGATNEKLFF.

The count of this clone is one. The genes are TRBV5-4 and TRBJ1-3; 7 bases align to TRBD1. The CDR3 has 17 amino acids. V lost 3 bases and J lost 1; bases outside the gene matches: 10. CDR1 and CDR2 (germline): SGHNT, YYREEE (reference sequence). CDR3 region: CASSSPWDRGSGNTIYF. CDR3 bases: TGTGCCAGCAGCTCGCCATGGGACAGAGGTTCTGGAAACACCATATATTTT.

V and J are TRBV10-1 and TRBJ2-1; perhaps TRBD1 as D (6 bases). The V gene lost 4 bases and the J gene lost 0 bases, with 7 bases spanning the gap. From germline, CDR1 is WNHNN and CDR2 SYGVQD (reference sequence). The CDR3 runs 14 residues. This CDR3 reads CASSAGVSYNEQFF. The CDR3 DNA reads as TGCGCCAGCAGTGCAGGGGTCTCCTACAATGAGCAGTTCTTC.

The CDR3 is CASSFRNGNYGYTF. CDR3 sequence (DNA): TGTGCCAGCAGCTTTAGAAACGGTAACTATGGCTACACCTTC. The chain is built from TRBV5-4 and TRBJ1-2, with no clear D. Trimming left V 2 bases short and J 1 base short, with 9 bases between. This CDR3 spans 14 amino acids. Germline-derived CDR1 and CDR2 are SGHNT and YYREEE (reference sequence).